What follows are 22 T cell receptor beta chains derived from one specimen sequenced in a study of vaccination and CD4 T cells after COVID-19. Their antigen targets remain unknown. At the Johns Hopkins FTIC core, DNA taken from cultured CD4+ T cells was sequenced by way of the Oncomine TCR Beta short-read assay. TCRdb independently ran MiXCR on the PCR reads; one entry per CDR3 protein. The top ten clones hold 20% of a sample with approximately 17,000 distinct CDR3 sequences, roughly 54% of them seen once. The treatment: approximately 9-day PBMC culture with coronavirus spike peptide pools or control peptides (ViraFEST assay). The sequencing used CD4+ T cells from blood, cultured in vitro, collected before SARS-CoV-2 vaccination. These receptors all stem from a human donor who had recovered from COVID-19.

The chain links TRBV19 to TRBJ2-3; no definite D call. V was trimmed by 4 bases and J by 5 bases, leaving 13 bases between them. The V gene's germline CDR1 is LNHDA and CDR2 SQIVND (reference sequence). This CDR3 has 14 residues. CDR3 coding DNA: TGTGCCAGTAGTAGATTCGCCTCCCTAGATACGCAGTATTTT. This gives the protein CASSRFASLDTQYF.

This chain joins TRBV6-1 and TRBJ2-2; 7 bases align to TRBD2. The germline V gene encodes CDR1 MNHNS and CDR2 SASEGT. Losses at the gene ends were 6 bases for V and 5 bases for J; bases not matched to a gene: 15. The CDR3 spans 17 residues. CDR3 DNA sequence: TGTGCCAGCAGCCCTAGGGCGGGAGTACTGAGTACCGGGGAGCTGTTTTTT. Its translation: CASSPRAGVLSTGELFF.

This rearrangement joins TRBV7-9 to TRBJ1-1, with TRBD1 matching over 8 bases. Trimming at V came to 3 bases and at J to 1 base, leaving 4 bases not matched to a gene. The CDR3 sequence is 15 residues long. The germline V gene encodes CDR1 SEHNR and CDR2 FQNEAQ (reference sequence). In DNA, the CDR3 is TGTGCCAGCAGCTTGGACAGGGTGGCGAACACTGAAGCTTTCTTT. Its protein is CASSLDRVANTEAFF.

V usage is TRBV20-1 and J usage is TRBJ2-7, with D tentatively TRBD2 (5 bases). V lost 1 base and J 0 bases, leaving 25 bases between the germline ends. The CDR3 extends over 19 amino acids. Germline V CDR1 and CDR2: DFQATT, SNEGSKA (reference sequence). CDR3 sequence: CSARARRRLGKKTSYEQYF. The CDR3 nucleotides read TGCAGTGCTAGAGCCAGACGGAGGTTGGGGAAAAAGACCTCCTACGAGCAGTACTTC.

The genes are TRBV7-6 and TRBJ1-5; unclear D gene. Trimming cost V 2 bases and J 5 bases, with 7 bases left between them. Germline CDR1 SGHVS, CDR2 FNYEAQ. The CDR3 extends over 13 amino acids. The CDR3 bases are TGTGCCAGCAGCTTAAGCCGGGATCAGCCCCAGCATTTT. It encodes CASSLSRDQPQHF.

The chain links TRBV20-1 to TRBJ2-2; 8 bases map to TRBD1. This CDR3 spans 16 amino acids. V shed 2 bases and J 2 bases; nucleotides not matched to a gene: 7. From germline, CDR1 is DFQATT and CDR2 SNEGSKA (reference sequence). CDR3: CSARPTDRANTGELFF. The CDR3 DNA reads TGCAGTGCTAGACCCACGGACAGGGCAAACACCGGGGAGCTGTTTTTT.

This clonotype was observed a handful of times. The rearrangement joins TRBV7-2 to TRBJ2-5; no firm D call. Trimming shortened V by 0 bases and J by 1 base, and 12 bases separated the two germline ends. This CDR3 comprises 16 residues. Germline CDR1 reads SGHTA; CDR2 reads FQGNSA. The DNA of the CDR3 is TGTGCCAGCAGCTTAGCCATTGGGTGGGCCCAAGAGACCCAGTACTTC. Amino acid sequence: CASSLAIGWAQETQYF.

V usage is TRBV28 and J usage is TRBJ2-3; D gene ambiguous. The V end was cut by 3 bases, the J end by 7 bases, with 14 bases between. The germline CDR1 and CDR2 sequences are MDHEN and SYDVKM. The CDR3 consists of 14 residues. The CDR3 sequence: CASSLPRPPNTQYF. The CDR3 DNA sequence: TGTGCCAGCAGTTTGCCCCGCCCCCCTAATACGCAGTATTTT.

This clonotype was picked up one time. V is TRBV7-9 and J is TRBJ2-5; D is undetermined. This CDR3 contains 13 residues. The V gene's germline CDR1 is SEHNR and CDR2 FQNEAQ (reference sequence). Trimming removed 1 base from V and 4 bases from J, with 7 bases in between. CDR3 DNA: TGTGCCAGCAGCTTAGACCCTTTAGAGACCCAGTACTTC. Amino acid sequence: CASSLDPLETQYF.

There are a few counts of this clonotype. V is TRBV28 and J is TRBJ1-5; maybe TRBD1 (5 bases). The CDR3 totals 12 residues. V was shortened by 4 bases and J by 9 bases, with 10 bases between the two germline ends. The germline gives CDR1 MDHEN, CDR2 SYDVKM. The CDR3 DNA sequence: TGTGCCAGCAGTTCTGGGGGAGCGCCCCAGCATTTT. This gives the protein CASSSGGAPQHF.

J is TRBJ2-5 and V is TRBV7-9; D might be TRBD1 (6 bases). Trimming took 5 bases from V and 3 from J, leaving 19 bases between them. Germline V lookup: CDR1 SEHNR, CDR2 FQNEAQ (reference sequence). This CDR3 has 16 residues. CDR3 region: CASSENRVGVKETQYF. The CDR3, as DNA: TGTGCCAGCAGCGAGAACAGGGTTGGAGTAAAAGAGACCCAGTACTTC.

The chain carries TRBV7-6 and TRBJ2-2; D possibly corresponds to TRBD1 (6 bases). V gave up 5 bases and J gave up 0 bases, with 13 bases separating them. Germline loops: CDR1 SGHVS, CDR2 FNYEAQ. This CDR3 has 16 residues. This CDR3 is CASSLRTDSNTGELFF. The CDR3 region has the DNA TGTGCCAGCAGCCTACGGACAGATTCGAACACCGGGGAGCTGTTTTTT.

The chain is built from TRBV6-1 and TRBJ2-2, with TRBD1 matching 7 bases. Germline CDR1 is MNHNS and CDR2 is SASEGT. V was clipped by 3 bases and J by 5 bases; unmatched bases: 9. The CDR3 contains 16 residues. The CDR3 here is CASSDFWGQSTGELFF. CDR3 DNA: TGTGCCAGCAGTGATTTTTGGGGACAGTCTACCGGGGAGCTGTTTTTT.

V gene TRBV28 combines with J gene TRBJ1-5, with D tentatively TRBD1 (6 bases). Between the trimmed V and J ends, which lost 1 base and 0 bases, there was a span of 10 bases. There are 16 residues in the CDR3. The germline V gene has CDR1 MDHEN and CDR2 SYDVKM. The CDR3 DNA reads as TGTGCCAGCAGTTTATCCGGGGGGCTTAGCAATCAGCCCCAGCATTTT. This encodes CASSLSGGLSNQPQHF. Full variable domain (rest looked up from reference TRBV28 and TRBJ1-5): DVKVTQSSRYLVKRTGEKVFLECVQDMDHENMFWYRQDPGLGLRLIYFSYDVKMKEKGDIPEGYSVSREKKERFSLILESASTNQTSMYLCASSLSGGLSNQPQHFGDGTRLSIL.

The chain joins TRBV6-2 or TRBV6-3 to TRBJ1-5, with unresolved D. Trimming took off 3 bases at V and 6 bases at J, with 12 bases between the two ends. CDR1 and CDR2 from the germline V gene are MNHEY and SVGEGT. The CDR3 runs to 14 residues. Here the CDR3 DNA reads TGTGCCAGCAGTTATGCGGGAGGCGGTCAGCCCCAGCATTTT. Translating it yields CASSYAGGGQPQHF.

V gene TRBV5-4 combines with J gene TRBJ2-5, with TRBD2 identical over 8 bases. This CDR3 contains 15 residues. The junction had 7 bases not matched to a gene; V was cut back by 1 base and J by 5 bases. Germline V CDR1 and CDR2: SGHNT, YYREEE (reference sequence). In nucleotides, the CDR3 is TGTGCCAGCAGCTTGCCGGCGGGAGGAGCGGAGACCCAGTACTTC. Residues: CASSLPAGGAETQYF.

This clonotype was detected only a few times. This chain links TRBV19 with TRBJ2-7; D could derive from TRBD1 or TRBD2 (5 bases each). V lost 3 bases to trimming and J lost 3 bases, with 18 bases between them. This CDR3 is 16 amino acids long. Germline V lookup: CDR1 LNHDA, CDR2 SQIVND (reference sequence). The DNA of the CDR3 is TGTGCCAGTAGTATTGATGCCCCCACAGGACTCTACGAGCAGTACTTC. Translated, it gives CASSIDAPTGLYEQYF.

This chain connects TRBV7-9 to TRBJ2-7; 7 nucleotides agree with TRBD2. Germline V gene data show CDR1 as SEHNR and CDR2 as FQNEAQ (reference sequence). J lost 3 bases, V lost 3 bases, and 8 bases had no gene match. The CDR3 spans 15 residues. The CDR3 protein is CASSFAAGLNYEQYF. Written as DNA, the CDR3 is TGTGCCAGCAGCTTCGCAGCGGGACTTAACTACGAGCAGTACTTC.

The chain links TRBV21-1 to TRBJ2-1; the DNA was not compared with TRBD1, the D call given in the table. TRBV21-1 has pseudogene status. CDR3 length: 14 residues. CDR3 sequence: CASSKSLSGCEQFF. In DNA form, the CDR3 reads TGTGCCAGCAGCAAATCCCTGTCGGGCTGTGAGCAGTTCTTC.

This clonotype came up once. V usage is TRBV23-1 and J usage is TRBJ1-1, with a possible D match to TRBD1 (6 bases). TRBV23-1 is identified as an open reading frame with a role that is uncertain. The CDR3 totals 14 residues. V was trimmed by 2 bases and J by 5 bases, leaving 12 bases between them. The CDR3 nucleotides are TGCGCCAGCAGTCAAAGGGGGAGGGCGACTGAAGCTTTCTTT. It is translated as CASSQRGRATEAFF.

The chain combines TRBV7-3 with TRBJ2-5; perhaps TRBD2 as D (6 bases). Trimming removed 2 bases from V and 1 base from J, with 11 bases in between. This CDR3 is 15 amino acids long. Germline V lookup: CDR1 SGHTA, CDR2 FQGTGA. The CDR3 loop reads CASSLRGRPQETQYF. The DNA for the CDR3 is TGTGCCAGCAGCTTACGAGGGAGGCCCCAAGAGACCCAGTACTTC.

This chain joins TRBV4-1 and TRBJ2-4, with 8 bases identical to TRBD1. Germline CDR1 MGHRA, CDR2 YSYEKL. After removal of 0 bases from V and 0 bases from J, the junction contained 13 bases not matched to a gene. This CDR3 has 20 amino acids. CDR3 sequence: CASSQDSTITDRVAKNIQYF. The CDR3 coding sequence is TGCGCCAGCAGCCAAGATTCGACAATAACGGACAGGGTAGCCAAAAACATTCAGTACTTC.